This T cell receptor (beta chain) was profiled in a study of cytomegalovirus exposure and HLA in healthy donors. General observations from the study: CMV serostatus stood as the only immune exposure information on hand. Presence/absence analysis assumed near-uniform sequencing depth across donors.

PCR involved 60 Vbeta and 13 Jbeta primers. Assay: immunoSEQ multiplex PCR; the TCRdb copy retains only in-frame clones and omits some. The sample has about 160,000 clones, 85% seen once. Of note for this clone: No antigen is known for it.

CDR1 and CDR2 from the germline V gene are MNHEY and SVGAGI. The CDR3 has 15 amino acids. Trimming removed 2 bases from V and 5 bases from J; junction bases left unmatched: 5. The sequence derives from a man aged 18 to 29 in good health and CMV-seropositive. Sequenced sample: PBMCs. V is TRBV6-5 and J is TRBJ2-4; the match to TRBD2 covers 8 bases. CDR3 in DNA: TGTGCCAGCAGTTACCGGGGGGGCGGGGAAAACATTCAGTACTTC. Amino acid sequence: CASSYRGGGENIQYF.